This T cell receptor beta chain was sequenced in a study of blood T cell repertoires in COVID-19. Trimming cost V 3 bases and J 3 bases, with 12 bases left between them. The CDR3 runs 14 residues. The germline V gene has CDR1 LNHNV and CDR2 YYDKDF (reference sequence). The assay was immunoSEQ multiplex PCR, and TCRdb's table has in-frame clones only and misses some. This table has fewer than 100,000 clones, less than 85% appearing once. The material sequenced was peripheral blood. The clonotype was recovered from a woman aged 70-85 years with acute or convalescent COVID-19. V usage is TRBV15 and J usage is TRBJ2-7; tentatively, D is TRBD1 (6 bases). CDR3 bases: TGTGCCACCAGCAGGGACAGAACTGTCTACGAGCAGTACTTC. It translates to CATSRDRTVYEQYF.